The present T cell receptor (beta chain) was sequenced within a study of tumor-infiltrating lymphocytes in primary liver carcinoma (dated 2017 in TCRdb). A note on the overall study: Of the five patients (three men and two women, aged 30 to 69 years), four had hepatocellular carcinoma and one had combined HCC and intrahepatic cholangiocarcinoma. Across five regions of each liver tumor, along with adjacent normal tissue and blood, the study brought together TCRbeta repertoire sequencing, expression microarrays and whole-exome sequencing. Tumors of the five patients were stage T1-T3 N0M0 with maximum diameters of about 4.2 to 11 cm. High reproducibility was observed for the technical replicate repertoires, with mean shared-clone rates approximately 0.9 and correlation coefficients above 0.95. To link TCRbeta repertoire diversity with the local molecular phenotype, the roughly 23 tumor region samples were profiled using Agilent mRNA microarrays. Samples yielded roughly 3.65 to 7.5 million productive TCRbeta reads; read depth did not differ significantly between tissue types. A total of 35 specimens from 5 patients went through TCRbeta repertoire sequencing, namely 25 tumor regions, 5 adjacent noncancerous liver tissues and 5 peripheral blood samples.

Total RNA and DNA were co-extracted from 20-30 mg of bulk tissue with the AllPrep DNA/RNA mini kit, without cell sorting. Between November 2015 and March 2016, about five patients in China with histopathologically diagnosed primary liver carcinoma had their tumors surgically resected. At the time of sampling, the patients had chronic HBV infection and had not received any treatment. Five spatially separated regions were sampled from each tumor: the superior, inferior, left-lateral and right-lateral poles, plus the tumor centre. Histological examination found more than 80% viable tumor cells in every tumor sample. Each fresh piece of tumor and adjacent tissue was cut in two, with one half stored in RNAlater at -80 degrees C and the other half sent for histology. TCRbeta-specific cDNA was reverse-transcribed from 500 ng total RNA using a constant-region primer and ProtoScript II reverse transcriptase. Construction of the TCRbeta libraries relied on three nested rounds of multiplex PCR, following a slightly modified ARM-PCR procedure. Each of the first two PCR rounds ran for nine to eleven cycles and used multiplex TRBV1-TRBV30 forward primers together with a Cbeta reverse primer. Sample barcodes and Illumina adapters were added in a final 25-cycle PCR with Deep VentR polymerase. Before sequencing, amplicons between 200 and 500 bp were purified from gel using a QIAquick gel extraction kit. An Illumina HiSeq 2500 was used to sequence the TCRbeta amplicons, generating 250-bp paired-end reads. Regarding the original processing steps: Quality trimming of reads was performed with Trimmomatic v0.33, and paired reads were merged with FLASH v1.2.11 so that full CDR3 sequences could be recovered. V, D and J germline segments were assigned to the rearranged TCRbeta sequences using MiGEC v1.2.1b. Clonotype statistics, along with Shannon-Wiener diversity indices, were calculated using VDJtools v1.0.0. Except for diversity analysis, only the 250 most abundant clonotypes of each sample were used in subsequent analyses to reduce sampling bias. The public reads were quality trimmed at Q25 with fastp and then assembled into clones with MiXCR by TCRdb, keeping productive beta chains. Entries are consolidated by CDR3 protein sequence, retaining the most common genes and DNA. The V and J calls reflect TCRdb's pipeline rather than the authors' work. The sample yields roughly 25,000 distinct CDR3 sequences; 75% to 80% were counted once. The top ten clones comprise less than 55% of the sample.

Here is what the overall study found, with its caveats: Repertoire overlap was found to be higher between tumor regions (mean roughly 36%) than between tumor-adjacent (approximately 17%) or tumor-blood (14%) pairs, consistent with antigen-driven expansion. Since the samples were bulk and unsorted, there was no way to compare CD4+ and CD8+ T cell repertoires. Only roughly 8-25% of top clones appeared in all five regions of a tumor, which suggests that tumor-infiltrating T cells are spatially heterogeneous. Only the TCR beta chain was sequenced, so true repertoire diversity is likely underestimated because unpaired alpha chains were not captured. With just 4 or 5 patients in the study, the authors point out that the findings should be validated in a larger study. A significantly larger repertoire fraction was made up by the top 250 clones in tumors than in blood (p = 0.039).

About this clonotype: Which antigen it targets is not known. A junction boundary mismatches the germline segment, possibly from a read error.

According to the germline V gene (reference sequence), CDR1 reads MNHNY and CDR2 reads SVGAGI. From cysteine to phenylalanine, the CDR3 is 18 amino acids long. The CDR3 DNA has 54 bases and is translated from base 1. The receptor comes from a man in his forties with primary liver carcinoma and hepatitis B virus infection. This sequence uses TRBV6-6 and TRBJ1-6; too little of a D gene remains to name it. Sequenced: liver tumor tissue from sampling region 3. The cell subset or site label here, explained by the study, means: tumor region T3, left-lateral pole. The CDR3 protein is CVTSYFLRAPRWNSPIHF. The sequenced DNA is TGTGTCACCAGTTACTTTCTCCGGGCCCCGAGGTGGAATTCACCCATCCACTTT.